This TCR beta chain was obtained from a study of monozygotic twins with inflammatory bowel disease. Findings of the study overall: The sharing of clonotypes with others was lower in IBD patients than in healthy twins, especially with disease activity.

For this clonotype: Its antigen remains unidentified.

From its re-call of the 5' RACE reads, TCRdb lists each CDR3 protein once, without DNA. The specimen's table records approximately 380,000 distinct CDR3 sequences. The sequencing sample was made of blood. The sequence derives from a human donor with ulcerative colitis or Crohn's disease, or a healthy co-twin of an affected twin (not recorded which).

The CDR3 reads CASSPPGPPYRNQPQHF. J is TRBJ1-5 and V is TRBV12-3 or TRBV12-4; there is no DNA to check the TCRdb D call of TRBD1. The CDR3 extends over 17 amino acids.